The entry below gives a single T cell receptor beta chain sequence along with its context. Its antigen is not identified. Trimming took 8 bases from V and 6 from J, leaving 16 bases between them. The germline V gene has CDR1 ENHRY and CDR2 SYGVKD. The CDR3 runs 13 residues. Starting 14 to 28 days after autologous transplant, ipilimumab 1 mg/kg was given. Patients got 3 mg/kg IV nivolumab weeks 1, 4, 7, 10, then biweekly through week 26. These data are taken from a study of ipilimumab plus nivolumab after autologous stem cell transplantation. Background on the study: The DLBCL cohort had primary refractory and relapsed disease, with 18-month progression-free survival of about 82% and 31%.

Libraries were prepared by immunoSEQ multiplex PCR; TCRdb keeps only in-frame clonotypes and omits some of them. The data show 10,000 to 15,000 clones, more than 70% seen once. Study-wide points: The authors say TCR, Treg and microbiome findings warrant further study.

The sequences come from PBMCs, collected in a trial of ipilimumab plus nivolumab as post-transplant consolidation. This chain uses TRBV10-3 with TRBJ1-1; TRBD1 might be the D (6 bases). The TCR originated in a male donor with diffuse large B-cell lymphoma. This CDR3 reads CAIYKGGEAEAFF. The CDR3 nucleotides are TGTGCCATCTATAAGGGGGGGGAAGCTGAAGCTTTCTTT.